The 18 T cell receptor beta chains below all came from one sample that was sequenced in a study of cytomegalovirus exposure and HLA in healthy donors. The method was immunoSEQ multiplex PCR; TCRdb's version includes in-frame clones alone and lacks a portion of them. Here the sample spans roughly 60,000 clones, about 93% being singletons. The sample taken for sequencing was PBMCs. All receptors come from a man between 18 and 29 years old in good health and CMV-seronegative.

The chain recombines TRBV7-8 with TRBJ2-3; 10 nucleotides align to TRBD1. The CDR3 loop spans 14 amino acids. Germline V CDR1 and CDR2: SGHVS, FQNEAQ. J was trimmed by 4 bases and V by 3 bases; bases with no gene match: 1. This chain's CDR3 is CASSFGQGADTQYF. The CDR3 DNA follows: TGTGCCAGCAGCTTCGGACAGGGGGCAGATACGCAGTATTTT.

This clone was seen just once. The chain has TRBV28 and TRBJ2-3; TRBD2 aligns across 10 bases. Unmatched junction bases numbered 11, after V lost 6 bases and J lost 2 bases. This CDR3 has 17 residues. Germline CDR1 and CDR2: MDHEN and SYDVKM. CDR3 DNA sequence: TGTGCCAGCAGCATCAGACGAAGCGGGAGGGCCACAGATACGCAGTATTTT. Its protein product is CASSIRRSGRATDTQYF.

The chain couples TRBV5-1 to TRBJ2-7; D might be TRBD2 (6 bases). CDR1 SGHRS and CDR2 YFSETQ come from the germline V gene. With 4 bases removed from V and 7 bases from J, the gap between germline ends came to 15 bases. The CDR3 runs to 13 residues. The CDR3 is CASSDTLASEQYF. CDR3 sequence (DNA): TGCGCCAGCAGCGACACACTAGCTTCGGAGCAGTACTTC.

The V call is TRBV29-1, the J call TRBJ2-1, with D uncertain. The CDR3 totals 11 residues. Looked up from germline, CDR1 is SQVTM and CDR2 is ANQGSEA. V was trimmed by 7 bases and J by 5 bases, leaving 9 bases between them. CDR3 nucleotide sequence: TGCAGCGGTGACCAAAACAATGAGCAGTTCTTC. Protein: CSGDQNNEQFF.

This clone was seen just once. The chain combines TRBV13 with TRBJ2-7; D perhaps matches TRBD2 (6 bases). Trimming took 3 bases from V and 5 from J, leaving 14 bases between them. There are 14 residues in the CDR3. Germline values: CDR1 PRHDT, CDR2 FYEKMQ (reference sequence). The CDR3 loop reads CASSFPGRMDEQYF. For the CDR3, the DNA is TGTGCCAGCAGCTTCCCCGGGAGAATGGACGAGCAGTACTTC.

The gene calls are TRBV28 and TRBJ2-1, with TRBD2 as a possible D gene (5 bases). Per germline, CDR1 MDHEN and CDR2 SYDVKM. The length of the CDR3 is 14 residues. V shed 10 bases and J shed 7 bases, with 20 bases lying between them. This CDR3 reads CATQQGGLRNEQFF. The CDR3 DNA reads as TGTGCCACCCAGCAAGGCGGGTTGAGGAATGAGCAGTTCTTC.

The gene calls are TRBV28 and TRBJ1-1; a possible D gene is TRBD1 (5 bases). The germline V gene encodes CDR1 MDHEN and CDR2 SYDVKM. The V and J ends lost 5 bases and 2 bases respectively, with 18 bases between them. The CDR3 contains 16 residues. Here the CDR3 DNA reads TGTGCCAGCAGTCCGTTCCATCTGACAGATAACACTGAAGCTTTCTTT. Protein: CASSPFHLTDNTEAFF. Based on the CDR3 plus reference TRBV28 and TRBJ1-1, the full variable domain is DVKVTQSSRYLVKRTGEKVFLECVQDMDHENMFWYRQDPGLGLRLIYFSYDVKMKEKGDIPEGYSVSREKKERFSLILESASTNQTSMYLCASSPFHLTDNTEAFFGQGTRLTVV.

In this sample, this clone turned up a few times. The chain combines TRBV28 with TRBJ2-7; 8 nucleotides agree with TRBD2. The CDR3 runs 14 residues. V lost 1 base and J lost 6; bases outside the gene matches: 5. Germline V gives CDR1 MDHEN, CDR2 SYDVKM. The CDR3 loop is CASSLSPAGVEQYF. CDR3 bases: TGTGCCAGCAGTTTATCCCCAGCGGGAGTCGAGCAGTACTTC.

V and J are TRBV20-1 and TRBJ2-7; D remains ambiguous. The V gene lost 4 bases and the J gene lost 7 bases, with 11 bases spanning the gap. The CDR3 is 11 residues long. The germline V gene encodes CDR1 DFQATT and CDR2 SNEGSKA (reference sequence). Here the CDR3 reads CSANMRSEQYF. CDR3 DNA sequence: TGCAGTGCTAATATGCGGAGTGAGCAGTACTTC.

This chain joins TRBV12-1 and TRBJ1-5; no DNA check was done on the table's D call, TRBD1. TRBV12-1 is a recognized pseudogene. The CDR3 runs to 16 residues. CDR3: CASSSEGQGAYQPQHF. The CDR3 DNA sequence: TGTGCCAGCAGCTCGGAGGGGCAGGGGGCATATCAGCCCCAGCATTTT.

The chain links TRBV27 to TRBJ2-3; 7 nucleotides line up with TRBD1. The CDR3 totals 13 residues. The trim removed 9 bases at V and 5 bases at J, leaving 8 bases unmatched. In germline, CDR1 is MNHEY, CDR2 SMNVEV (reference sequence). CDR3 protein: CASKRTGGDTQYF. The CDR3 nucleotides read TGTGCCAGTAAAAGGACAGGAGGAGATACGCAGTATTTT.

The chain links TRBV27 to TRBJ2-1, with TRBD2 matching over 8 bases. Germline V gene data show CDR1 as MNHEY and CDR2 as SMNVEV (reference sequence). CDR3 length: 14 residues. The J segment lost 6 bases and the V segment lost 5 bases, leaving 6 bases of the junction unmatched. The CDR3 bases are TGTGCCAGCAGTACGGATAGCGGGATCAATGAGCAGTTCTTC. It is translated as CASSTDSGINEQFF.

The V and J genes are TRBV6-5 and TRBJ1-3; D gene unclear. V lost 4 bases, J lost 4 bases, and 8 bases lay in between. Germline CDR1 MNHEY, CDR2 SVGAGI. This CDR3 contains 13 residues. For the CDR3, the DNA is TGTGCCAGCAGTTTGGCACAGGGAAACACCATATATTTT. Amino acids: CASSLAQGNTIYF.

The genes are TRBV11-2 and TRBJ2-3, with D hard to call. V dropped 2 bases and J dropped 2 bases, with 2 bases sitting between them. Germline V gene data show CDR1 as SGHAT and CDR2 as FQNNGV. The CDR3 sequence is 12 residues long. This CDR3 is CASSLYTDTQYF. In nucleotides, the CDR3 is TGTGCCAGCAGCTTATACACAGATACGCAGTATTTT.

The genes are TRBV7-9 and TRBJ1-2; D not certain. The germline V and J ends were trimmed by 4 bases and 0 bases, with 12 bases remaining between them. Per germline, CDR1 SEHNR and CDR2 FQNEAQ (reference sequence). CDR3 length: 15 amino acids. CDR3 nucleotides: TGTGCCAGCAGCTCGACAAGGGAGGCTAACTATGGCTACACCTTC. Translating gives CASSSTREANYGYTF.

The chain joins TRBV12-1 to TRBJ2-7; the D call of TRBD2 is as the table states it, not checked on the DNA. TRBV12-1 has pseudogene status. The CDR3 length is 17 residues. This CDR3 reads CASSLPPTSGPSYEQYF. CDR3 nucleotide sequence: TGTGCCAGCAGCCTTCCGCCGACTAGCGGGCCTTCCTACGAGCAGTACTTC.

DNA of the CDR3: TGCAGTGCGGGGAGCCAAGAGACCCAGTACTTC. Encoded protein: CSAGSQETQYF. The chain has TRBV20-1 and TRBJ2-5, with D perhaps TRBD2 (5 bases). CDR3 length equals 11 residues. Germline CDR1 is DFQATT and CDR2 is SNEGSKA (reference sequence). The germline V and J ends were trimmed by 6 bases and 1 base, with 6 bases remaining between them.

V and J are TRBV5-1 and TRBJ2-1; 10 bases are shared with TRBD2. Germline V gene lookup returns CDR1 SGHRS and CDR2 YFSETQ. V shed 1 base and J 9 bases; nucleotides not matched to a gene: 10. This CDR3 comprises 16 residues. The CDR3 is CASSLREAGGRGEQFF. The DNA for the CDR3 is TGCGCCAGCAGCTTGCGGGAAGCGGGAGGGCGAGGTGAGCAGTTCTTC.